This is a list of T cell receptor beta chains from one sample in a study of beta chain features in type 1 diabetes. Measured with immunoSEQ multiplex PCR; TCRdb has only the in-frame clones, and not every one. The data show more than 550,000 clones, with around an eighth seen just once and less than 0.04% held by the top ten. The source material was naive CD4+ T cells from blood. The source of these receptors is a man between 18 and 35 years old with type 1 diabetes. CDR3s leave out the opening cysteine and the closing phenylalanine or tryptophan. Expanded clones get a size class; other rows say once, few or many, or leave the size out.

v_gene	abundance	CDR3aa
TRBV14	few	ASSQDSGTEAF
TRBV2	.	ASSPGQGQGYT
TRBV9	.	ASSRGWLSPLH
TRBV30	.	AWRSGQSIYEQY
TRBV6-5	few	ASRGGTGRGEQY
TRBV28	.	ASSFGRAYEQY
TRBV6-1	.	ASNSVSGANVLT
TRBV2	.	ASTPHVGPSSYEQY
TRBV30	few	AWRGQLNQPQH
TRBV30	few	GLGRTEAF
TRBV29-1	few	SVGDQNIQY
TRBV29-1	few	SAAPGRDNYGYT
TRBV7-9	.	ASSLRLKANVLT
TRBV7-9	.	ASRSLSSGVGGEQF
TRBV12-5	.	ARPGPGSEKLF
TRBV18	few	ASSRMGAGANVLT
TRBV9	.	ASSLGLAASSETQY
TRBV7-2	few	ASSSAAGYRASGETQY
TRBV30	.	AWSGWSNQPQH
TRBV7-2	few	ASSLQLPGELF
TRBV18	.	ASLMTGTRYNEQF
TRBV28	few	ASSSQDSYEQY
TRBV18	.	ASSPGTGDNQPQH
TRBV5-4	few	ASSPSGTSTDTQY
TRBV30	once	AWSERLGAF
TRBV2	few	ASRVFSSGANVLT
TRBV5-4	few	ASSGRGAHTGELF
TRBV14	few	ASSRPGTSGHNEQF
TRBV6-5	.	ASSRRGGGYNEQF
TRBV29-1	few	SVEIRQGRMETQY
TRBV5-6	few	ASSSGLADLSYEQY
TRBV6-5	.	ASSRDAYGYT
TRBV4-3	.	ASSQDVLRPGNEKLF
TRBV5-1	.	ASTSLTNTGELF
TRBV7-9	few	ASSLEFREQY
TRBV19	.	ASAQGNQPQH
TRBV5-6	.	ASSPGLAGVYEQY
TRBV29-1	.	TVAHTGELF
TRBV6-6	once	ASSWGTVQETQY
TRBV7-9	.	ASSPLWQQGYT
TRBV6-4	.	ASSDQGGGNEQF
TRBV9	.	ASSVRSNSYEQY
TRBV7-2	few	ASSRDRGNTEAF
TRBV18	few	ASSVLAGYNEQF
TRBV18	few	ASSPRQGYSYEQY
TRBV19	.	ASSTRVDVGWGQPQH
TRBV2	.	ASSEVLAHRGEQY
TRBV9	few	ASSASQKSNYGYT
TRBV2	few	ASSSQGSNQPQH
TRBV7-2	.	ASSLVALVGGNEQF